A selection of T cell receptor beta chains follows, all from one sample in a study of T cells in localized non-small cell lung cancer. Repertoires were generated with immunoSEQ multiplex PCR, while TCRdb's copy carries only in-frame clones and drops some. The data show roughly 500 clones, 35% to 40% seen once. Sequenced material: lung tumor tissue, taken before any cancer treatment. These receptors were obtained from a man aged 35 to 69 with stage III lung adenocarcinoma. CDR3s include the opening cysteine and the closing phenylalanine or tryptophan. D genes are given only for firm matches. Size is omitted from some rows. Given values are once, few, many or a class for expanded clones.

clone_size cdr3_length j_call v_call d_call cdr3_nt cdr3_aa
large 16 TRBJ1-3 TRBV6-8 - TGTGCCAGCAGCGGACACGGGGGAAGAACTGGAAACACCATATATTTT CASSGHGGRTGNTIYF
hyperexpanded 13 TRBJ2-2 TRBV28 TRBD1 TGTGCCAGCGGGAACAGGGGGCGCGGGGAGCTGTTTTTT CASGNRGRGELFF
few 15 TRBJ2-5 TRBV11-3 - TGTGCCAGCACCTCACTCATCGGGGGGCACGAGACCCAGTACTTC CASTSLIGGHETQYF
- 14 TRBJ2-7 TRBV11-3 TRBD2 TGTGCCAGCAGCTTATCGGGGGGTACCTACGAGCAGTACTTC CASSLSGGTYEQYF
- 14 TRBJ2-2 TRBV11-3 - TGTGCCAGCAGCTTGGTCGAGAACACCGGGGAGCTGTTTTTT CASSLVENTGELFF
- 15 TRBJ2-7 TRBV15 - TGTGCCACCAGCAGGCCCCGGGACGGCGAGTACGAGCAGTACTTC CATSRPRDGEYEQYF
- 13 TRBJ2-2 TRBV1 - TGCGCCAGCAGCCAAGAAGGGGTTGGGGAGCTGTTTTTT CASSQEGVGELFF
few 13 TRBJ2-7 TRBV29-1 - TGCAGCGTTATCCGGGACACGAACTACGAGCAGTACTTC CSVIRDTNYEQYF
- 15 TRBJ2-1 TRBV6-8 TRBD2 TGTGCCAGCAGCGCCAGCTGGGGGGGTCTGAATGAGCAGTTCTTC CASSASWGGLNEQFF
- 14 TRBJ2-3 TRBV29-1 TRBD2 TGCGTGTGGACTAGCGGGGGGGCTACGAATACGCAGTATTTT CVWTSGGATNTQYF
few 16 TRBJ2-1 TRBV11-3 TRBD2 TGTGCCAGCAGCTCTGAGGGGGGACTAGCGAAGAATGAGCAGTTCTTC CASSSEGGLAKNEQFF
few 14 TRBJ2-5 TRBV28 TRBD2 TGTGCCAGCAGTCAGGGAGGGAGCGGGGAGACCCAGTACTTC CASSQGGSGETQYF
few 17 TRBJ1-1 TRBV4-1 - TGCGCCAGCAGCCAAGAAGGGGATGGCCGCATGAACACTGAAGCTTTCTTT CASSQEGDGRMNTEAFF
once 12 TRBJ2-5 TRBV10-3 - TGTGCCATCAGTGAGGACGAAGAGACCCAGTACTTC CAISEDEETQYF
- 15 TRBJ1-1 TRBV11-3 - TGTGCCAGCAGCCCTGGGGACGGATCGAACACTGAAGCTTTCTTT CASSPGDGSNTEAFF
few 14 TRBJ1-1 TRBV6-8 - TGTGCCAGCAGTTACGTCACGGGGGCTGGTGAAGCTTTCTTT CASSYVTGAGEAFF
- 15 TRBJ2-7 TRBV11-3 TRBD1 TGTGCCAGCAGCATAACCGGGACAGGCGCCTACGAGCAGTACTTC CASSITGTGAYEQYF
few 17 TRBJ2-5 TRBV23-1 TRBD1 TGCGCCAGCAGTCAATCTGGGACAGGGCAAATCCAAGAGACCCAGTACTTC CASSQSGTGQIQETQYF
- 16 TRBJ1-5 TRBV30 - TGTGCCTGGAGCCCTCCTGGGTGGCGGAGCAATCAGCCCCAGCATTTT CAWSPPGWRSNQPQHF
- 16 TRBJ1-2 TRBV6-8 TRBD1 TGTGCCAGCAGCGGGTTTTTGAGACAGGGGGATTCTGGCTACACCTTC CASSGFLRQGDSGYTF
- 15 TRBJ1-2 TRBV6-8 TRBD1 TGTGCCAGCAGTTCCGCCGGGACAGGGGACTTAAAGGGCACCTTC CASSSAGTGDLKGTF
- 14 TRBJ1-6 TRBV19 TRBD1 TGTGCCAGTAGTATAGCCGGGACAGGGGCACCCCTCCACTTT CASSIAGTGAPLHF
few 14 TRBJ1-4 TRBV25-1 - TGTGCCAGCAGTGAAGCGGGGTCGGGTGAAAAACTGTTTTTT CASSEAGSGEKLFF
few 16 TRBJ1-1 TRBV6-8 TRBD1 TGTGCCAGCAGTTACTCGCCCGGGACAGGGGGAACTGAAGCTTTCTTT CASSYSPGTGGTEAFF
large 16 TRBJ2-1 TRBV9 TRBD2 TGTGCCAGCAGCGTAGCACTAGCGGGGGGCTACAATGAGCAGTTCTTC CASSVALAGGYNEQFF